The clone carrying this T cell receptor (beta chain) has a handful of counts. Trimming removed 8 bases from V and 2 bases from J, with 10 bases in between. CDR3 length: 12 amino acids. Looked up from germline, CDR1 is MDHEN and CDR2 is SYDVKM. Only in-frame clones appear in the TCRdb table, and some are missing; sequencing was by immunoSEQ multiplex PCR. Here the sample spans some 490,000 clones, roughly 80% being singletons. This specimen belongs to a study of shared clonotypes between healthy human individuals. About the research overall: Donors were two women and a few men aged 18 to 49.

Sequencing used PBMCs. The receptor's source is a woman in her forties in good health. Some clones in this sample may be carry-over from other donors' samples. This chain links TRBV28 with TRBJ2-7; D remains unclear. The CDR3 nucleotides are TGTGCCAGCTGCGGCTCAGCCTACGAGCAGTACTTC. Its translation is CASCGSAYEQYF.